This TCR beta chain appears in the sequencing data of a study of naive and memory T cell subsets. Study results and caveats: A few larger clonotypes appeared in naive repertoires, especially CD8, possibly memory cells re-expressing CD45RA.

This clonotype was detected many times. Its antigen is currently unknown. Trimming at V came to 3 bases and at J to 0 bases, leaving 0 bases not matched to a gene. Germline V CDR1 and CDR2: DFQATT, SNEGSKA (reference sequence). The CDR3 length is 13 residues. Both TRBC1 and TRBC2 were covered by a beta constant-region primer of two equimolar oligonucleotides. Four rounds of PCR amplified the ligated cDNA using nested alpha and beta constant-region primers plus SP2. A single record per CDR3 protein comes from TCRdb applying MiXCR to the UMI-ligation and nested PCR reads. The sample holds around 93,000 distinct CDR3 sequences, about 11% seen once. Four subsets defined by CD45RA and CD27 were sorted after CD3, CD4, CD8 and live/dead staining.

Sequenced: naive CD4+ T cells from blood. The chain employs TRBV20-1 and TRBJ2-7; TRBD2 aligns across 9 bases. The receptor comes from a human donor in good health. The CDR3 protein is CSASSGSSYEQYF. CDR3 DNA sequence: TGCAGTGCTAGTAGCGGGAGCTCCTACGAGCAGTACTTC.